These T cell receptor beta chains were read from a single sample in a study of early stage breast cancer tumors. Only in-frame clones appear in the TCRdb table, and some are missing; sequencing was by immunoSEQ multiplex PCR. The table records 50,000 to 65,000 clones, about 90% of them present only once. Sequenced: blood. These receptors were obtained from a person aged 65-85 years with breast cancer. CDR3s include the opening cysteine and the closing phenylalanine or tryptophan. Each record gives: D gene, J gene, CDR3 length, V gene, clone size, CDR3 protein, CDR3 DNA. The D gene is left open where the match is weak. Clone size is not always given. Where it is, it says once, few, many or a class for expanded clones.

d_call: NA
j_call: TRBJ2-6
cdr3_length: 14
v_call: TRBV4-3
clone_size: NA
cdr3_aa: CASRDSSGANVLTF
cdr3_nt: TGCGCCAGCAGGGACAGCTCTGGGGCCAACGTCCTGACTTTC

d_call: NA
j_call: TRBJ1-1
cdr3_length: 21
v_call: TRBV27
clone_size: once
cdr3_aa: CASSFSLGHREPTEENTEAFF
cdr3_nt: TGTGCCAGCAGTTTTAGCCTCGGACATCGGGAGCCCACCGAGGAGAACACTGAAGCTTTCTTT

d_call: NA
j_call: TRBJ2-7
cdr3_length: 14
v_call: TRBV27
clone_size: NA
cdr3_aa: CASNDRESSYEQYF
cdr3_nt: TGTGCCTCAAACGACCGGGAGAGCTCCTACGAGCAGTACTTC

d_call: TRBD2
j_call: TRBJ2-7
cdr3_length: 15
v_call: TRBV7-2
clone_size: NA
cdr3_aa: CASSLHRGGFNEQYF
cdr3_nt: TGTGCCAGCAGCTTACATCGCGGGGGGTTCAACGAGCAGTACTTC

d_call: NA
j_call: TRBJ1-5
cdr3_length: 16
v_call: TRBV6-5
clone_size: once
cdr3_aa: CASSYGRVTGNQPQHF
cdr3_nt: TGTGCCAGCAGTTACGGCAGGGTAACCGGCAATCAGCCCCAGCATTTT

d_call: NA
j_call: TRBJ1-2
cdr3_length: 13
v_call: TRBV2
clone_size: NA
cdr3_aa: CASSNSRAGGYTF
cdr3_nt: TGTGCCAGCAGTAACTCAAGAGCTGGTGGCTACACCTTC

d_call: TRBD1
j_call: TRBJ1-5
cdr3_length: 17
v_call: TRBV7-6
clone_size: once
cdr3_aa: CASSQIGTGMGNQPQHF
cdr3_nt: TGTGCCAGCAGCCAAATCGGGACAGGGATGGGCAATCAGCCCCAGCATTTT

d_call: TRBD1
j_call: TRBJ1-1
cdr3_length: 13
v_call: TRBV19
clone_size: NA
cdr3_aa: CASRGQLNTEAFF
cdr3_nt: TGTGCCAGTAGGGGACAGCTGAACACTGAAGCTTTCTTT

d_call: NA
j_call: TRBJ1-6
cdr3_length: 15
v_call: TRBV25-1
clone_size: NA
cdr3_aa: CASSEPGRDSSPLHF
cdr3_nt: TGTGCCAGCAGTGAACCAGGGAGGGATAGTTCACCCCTCCACTTT

d_call: TRBD1
j_call: TRBJ2-7
cdr3_length: 14
v_call: TRBV6-5
clone_size: NA
cdr3_aa: CASSPDRVPYEQYF
cdr3_nt: TGTGCCAGCTCCCCGGACAGGGTACCCTACGAGCAGTACTTC

d_call: TRBD2
j_call: TRBJ2-1
cdr3_length: 18
v_call: TRBV7-9
clone_size: NA
cdr3_aa: CASSLVGLAGGYNNEQFF
cdr3_nt: TGTGCCAGCAGCTTAGTGGGACTAGCGGGGGGGTACAACAATGAGCAGTTCTTC

d_call: NA
j_call: TRBJ2-2
cdr3_length: 13
v_call: TRBV2
clone_size: few
cdr3_aa: CASSEDQFGELFF
cdr3_nt: TGTGCCAGCAGTGAAGACCAGTTCGGGGAGCTGTTTTTT

d_call: NA
j_call: TRBJ2-3
cdr3_length: 15
v_call: TRBV4-2
clone_size: NA
cdr3_aa: CASSQVGLGADTQYF
cdr3_nt: TGTGCCAGCAGCCAAGTTGGACTGGGGGCGGATACGCAGTATTTT

d_call: NA
j_call: TRBJ1-1
cdr3_length: 14
v_call: TRBV5-4
clone_size: NA
cdr3_aa: CASSVEQVHTEAFF
cdr3_nt: TGTGCCAGCAGCGTGGAACAGGTACACACTGAAGCTTTCTTT

d_call: TRBD1
j_call: TRBJ1-4
cdr3_length: 17
v_call: TRBV6-1
clone_size: NA
cdr3_aa: CASSEALRTGVNEKLFF
cdr3_nt: TGTGCCAGCAGTGAAGCGCTCCGGACAGGGGTGAACGAAAAACTGTTTTTT

d_call: NA
j_call: TRBJ2-7
cdr3_length: 15
v_call: TRBV15
clone_size: NA
cdr3_aa: CATSRDPPGIGEQYF
cdr3_nt: TGTGCCACCAGCAGAGATCCCCCCGGGATCGGGGAGCAGTACTTC

d_call: TRBD2
j_call: TRBJ2-3
cdr3_length: 16
v_call: TRBV4-2
clone_size: NA
cdr3_aa: CASSFRLAGDTDTQYF
cdr3_nt: TGTGCCAGCAGCTTTCGACTAGCGGGGGACACAGATACGCAGTATTTT

d_call: NA
j_call: TRBJ2-7
cdr3_length: 14
v_call: TRBV19
clone_size: once
cdr3_aa: CATQTSRGQGEQYF
cdr3_nt: TGTGCCACCCAAACGAGCAGGGGCCAGGGGGAGCAGTACTTC

d_call: NA
j_call: TRBJ2-1
cdr3_length: 13
v_call: TRBV5-6
clone_size: NA
cdr3_aa: CASSLQGPNEQFF
cdr3_nt: TGTGCCAGCAGCTTGCAGGGCCCCAATGAGCAGTTCTTC

d_call: NA
j_call: TRBJ1-4
cdr3_length: 15
v_call: TRBV28
clone_size: few
cdr3_aa: CASSSSRATNEKLFF
cdr3_nt: TGTGCCAGCAGCTCGAGTAGAGCAACTAATGAAAAACTGTTTTTT

d_call: NA
j_call: TRBJ2-7
cdr3_length: 15
v_call: TRBV2
clone_size: NA
cdr3_aa: CASSEGLGMLYEQYF
cdr3_nt: TGTGCCAGCAGTGAAGGCCTAGGAATGCTGTACGAGCAGTACTTC

d_call: NA
j_call: TRBJ1-2
cdr3_length: 13
v_call: TRBV28
clone_size: NA
cdr3_aa: CASSLSGVGGYTF
cdr3_nt: TGTGCCAGCAGTTTATCAGGGGTCGGCGGCTACACCTTC

d_call: NA
j_call: TRBJ2-1
cdr3_length: 13
v_call: TRBV10-1
clone_size: NA
cdr3_aa: CASTQDPGGEQFF
cdr3_nt: TGCGCCAGCACCCAGGATCCAGGAGGTGAGCAGTTCTTC

d_call: NA
j_call: TRBJ2-2
cdr3_length: 15
v_call: TRBV7-2
clone_size: NA
cdr3_aa: CASSRDISNTGELFF
cdr3_nt: TGTGCCAGCAGCCGGGACATCTCGAACACCGGGGAGCTGTTTTTT

d_call: NA
j_call: TRBJ2-7
cdr3_length: 12
v_call: TRBV19
clone_size: NA
cdr3_aa: CASRDRLYEQYF
cdr3_nt: TGTGCCAGTAGGGACAGACTATACGAGCAGTACTTC

d_call: TRBD2
j_call: TRBJ2-5
cdr3_length: 15
v_call: TRBV10-2
clone_size: NA
cdr3_aa: CASSLTSGSQETQYF
cdr3_nt: TGCGCCAGCAGTCTGACTAGCGGGTCACAAGAGACCCAGTACTTC

d_call: TRBD1
j_call: TRBJ1-5
cdr3_length: 15
v_call: TRBV6-1
clone_size: NA
cdr3_aa: CASSERDSSNQPQHF
cdr3_nt: TGTGCCAGCAGTGAAAGGGACAGTAGCAATCAGCCCCAGCATTTT

d_call: NA
j_call: TRBJ2-5
cdr3_length: 14
v_call: TRBV11-2
clone_size: NA
cdr3_aa: CASSLDPNAETQYF
cdr3_nt: TGTGCCAGCAGCTTAGATCCTAACGCAGAGACCCAGTACTTC

d_call: NA
j_call: TRBJ1-4
cdr3_length: 14
v_call: TRBV9
clone_size: NA
cdr3_aa: CASSSMKQNEKLFF
cdr3_nt: TGTGCCAGCAGCTCGATGAAACAGAATGAAAAACTGTTTTTT

d_call: TRBD2
j_call: TRBJ2-7
cdr3_length: 17
v_call: TRBV19
clone_size: NA
cdr3_aa: CASSNIGTSGPAGEQYF
cdr3_nt: TGTGCCAGTAGTAACATCGGGACTAGCGGGCCCGCAGGCGAGCAGTACTTC

d_call: TRBD1
j_call: TRBJ1-6
cdr3_length: 15
v_call: TRBV4-2
clone_size: NA
cdr3_aa: CASSHTTGGNSPLHF
cdr3_nt: TGTGCCAGCAGCCATACGACAGGGGGTAATTCACCCCTCCACTTT

d_call: TRBD2
j_call: TRBJ2-2
cdr3_length: 13
v_call: TRBV9
clone_size: NA
cdr3_aa: CASSAILAGGLFF
cdr3_nt: TGTGCCAGCAGCGCCATACTAGCGGGCGGGCTGTTTTTT

d_call: NA
j_call: TRBJ2-3
cdr3_length: 15
v_call: TRBV5-1
clone_size: NA
cdr3_aa: CASSSVGRTTDTQYF
cdr3_nt: TGCGCCAGCAGCTCCGTAGGGAGGACCACAGATACGCAGTATTTT

d_call: NA
j_call: TRBJ2-1
cdr3_length: 15
v_call: TRBV29-1
clone_size: once
cdr3_aa: CSVVGGAGPYNEQFF
cdr3_nt: TGCAGCGTTGTGGGCGGGGCGGGGCCCTACAATGAGCAGTTCTTC

d_call: NA
j_call: TRBJ1-3
cdr3_length: 14
v_call: TRBV19
clone_size: NA
cdr3_aa: CASMLEGAGNTIYF
cdr3_nt: TGTGCCAGTATGCTCGAAGGGGCAGGAAACACCATATATTTT

d_call: TRBD2
j_call: TRBJ2-1
cdr3_length: 16
v_call: TRBV5-1
clone_size: NA
cdr3_aa: CASSLDNGLEIKEQFF
cdr3_nt: TGCGCCAGCAGCCTAGATAATGGACTAGAGATAAAGGAGCAGTTCTTC

d_call: NA
j_call: TRBJ1-5
cdr3_length: 13
v_call: TRBV30
clone_size: NA
cdr3_aa: CAWSPGESQPQHF
cdr3_nt: TGTGCCTGGAGTCCCGGGGAAAGTCAGCCCCAGCATTTT

d_call: NA
j_call: TRBJ2-3
cdr3_length: 14
v_call: TRBV29-1
clone_size: once
cdr3_aa: CSVRVGSGSDTQYF
cdr3_nt: TGCAGCGTTCGGGTGGGGAGCGGATCAGATACGCAGTATTTT

d_call: TRBD1
j_call: TRBJ2-7
cdr3_length: 13
v_call: TRBV11-1
clone_size: NA
cdr3_aa: CASNRDSSYEQYF
cdr3_nt: TGTGCCAGCAACCGGGACAGCTCCTACGAGCAGTACTTC

d_call: NA
j_call: TRBJ1-1
cdr3_length: 13
v_call: TRBV7-3
clone_size: few
cdr3_aa: CASRSTANTEAFF
cdr3_nt: TGTGCCAGCAGATCAACAGCGAACACTGAAGCTTTCTTT